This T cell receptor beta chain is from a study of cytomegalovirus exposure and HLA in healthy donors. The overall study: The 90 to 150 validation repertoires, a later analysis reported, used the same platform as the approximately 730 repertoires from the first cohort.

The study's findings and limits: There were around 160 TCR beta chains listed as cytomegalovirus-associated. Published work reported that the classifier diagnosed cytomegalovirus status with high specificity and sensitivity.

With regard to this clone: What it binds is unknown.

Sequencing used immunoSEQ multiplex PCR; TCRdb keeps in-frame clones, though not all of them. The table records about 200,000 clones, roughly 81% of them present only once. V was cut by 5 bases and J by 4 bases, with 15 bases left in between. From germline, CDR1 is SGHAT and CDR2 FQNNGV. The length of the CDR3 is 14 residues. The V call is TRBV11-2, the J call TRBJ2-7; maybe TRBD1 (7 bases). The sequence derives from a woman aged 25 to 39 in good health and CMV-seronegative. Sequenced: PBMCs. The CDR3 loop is CASSLAGGSYEQYF. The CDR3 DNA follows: TGTGCCAGCAGCCTAGCAGGGGGGTCTTACGAGCAGTACTTC.